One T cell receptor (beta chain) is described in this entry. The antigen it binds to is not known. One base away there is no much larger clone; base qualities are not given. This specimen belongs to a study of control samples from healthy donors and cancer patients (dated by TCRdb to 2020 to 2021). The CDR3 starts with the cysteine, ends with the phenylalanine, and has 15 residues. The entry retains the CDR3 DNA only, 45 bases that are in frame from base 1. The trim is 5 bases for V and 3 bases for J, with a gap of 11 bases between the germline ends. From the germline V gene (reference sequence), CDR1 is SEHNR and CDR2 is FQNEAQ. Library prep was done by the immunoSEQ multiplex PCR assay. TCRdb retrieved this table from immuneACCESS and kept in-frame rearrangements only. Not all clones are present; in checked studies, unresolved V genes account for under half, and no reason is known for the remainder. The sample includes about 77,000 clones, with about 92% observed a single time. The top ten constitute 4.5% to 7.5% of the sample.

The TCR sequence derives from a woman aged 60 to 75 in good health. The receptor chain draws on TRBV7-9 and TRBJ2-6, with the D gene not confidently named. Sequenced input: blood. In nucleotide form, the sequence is TGTGCCAGCAGCCCCCCAACTGTTGGGGCCAACGTCCTGACTTTC. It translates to CASSPPTVGANVLTF.